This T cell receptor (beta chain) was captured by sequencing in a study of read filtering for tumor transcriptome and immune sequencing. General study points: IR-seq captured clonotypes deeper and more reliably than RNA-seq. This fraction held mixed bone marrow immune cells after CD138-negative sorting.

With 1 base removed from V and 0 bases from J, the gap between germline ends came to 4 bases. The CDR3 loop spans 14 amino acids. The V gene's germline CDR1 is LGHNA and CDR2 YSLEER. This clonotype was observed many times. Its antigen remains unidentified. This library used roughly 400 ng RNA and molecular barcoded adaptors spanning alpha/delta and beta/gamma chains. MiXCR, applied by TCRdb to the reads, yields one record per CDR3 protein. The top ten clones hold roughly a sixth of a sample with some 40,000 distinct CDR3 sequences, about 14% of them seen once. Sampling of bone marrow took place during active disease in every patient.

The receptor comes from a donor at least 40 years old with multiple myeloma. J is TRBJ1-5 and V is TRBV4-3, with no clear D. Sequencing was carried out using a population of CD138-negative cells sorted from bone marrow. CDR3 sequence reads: CASSQVVSNQPQHF. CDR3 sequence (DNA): TGCGCCAGCAGCCAAGTTGTTAGCAATCAGCCCCAGCATTTT.